The clone carrying this TCR beta chain was counted ten times or more. The sample comes from a study of shared clonotypes between healthy human individuals. Method: immunoSEQ multiplex PCR; TCRdb's copy keeps in-frame clones and lacks some. The sample lists hundreds of thousands of clones, approximately 79% seen once, with roughly 1.7% in the top ten. The germline gives CDR1 KGHSH, CDR2 LQKENI. There are 13 residues in the CDR3. V dropped 6 bases and J dropped 2 bases, with 11 bases sitting between them. This TCR derives from a woman in her thirties in good health. This chain joins TRBV18 and TRBJ2-7, with D maybe TRBD1 (6 bases). The specimen was memory CD4+ T cells sorted from blood. Subset described: CD45RA-negative fraction. For the CDR3, the DNA is TGTGCCAGCTCCACAGGGTCCGCCTACGAGCAGTACTTC. As protein: CASSTGSAYEQYF. The whole variable domain, remainder taken from reference TRBV18 and TRBJ2-7, is NAGVMQNPRHLVRRRGQEARLRCSPMKGHSHVYWYRQLPEEGLKFMVYLQKENIIDESGMPKERFSAEFPKEGPSILRIQQVVRGDSAAYFCASSTGSAYEQYFGPGTRLTVT.